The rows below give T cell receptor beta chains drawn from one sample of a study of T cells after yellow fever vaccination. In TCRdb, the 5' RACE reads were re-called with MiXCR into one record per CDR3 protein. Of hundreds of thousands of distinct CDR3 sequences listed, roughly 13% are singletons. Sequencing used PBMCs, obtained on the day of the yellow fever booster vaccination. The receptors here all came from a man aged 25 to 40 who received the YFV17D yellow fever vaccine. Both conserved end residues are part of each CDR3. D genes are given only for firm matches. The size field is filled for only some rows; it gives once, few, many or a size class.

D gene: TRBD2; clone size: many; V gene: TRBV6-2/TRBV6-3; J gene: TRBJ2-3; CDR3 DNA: TGTGCCAGCTATCCACGCGCGGGGGTCCGCACAGATACGCAGTATTTT; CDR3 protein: CASYPRAGVRTDTQYF
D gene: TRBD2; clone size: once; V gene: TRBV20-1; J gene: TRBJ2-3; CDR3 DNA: TGCAGTGCTCCCCTAGCGGGAGATGTCGCAGATACGCAGTATTTT; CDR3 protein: CSAPLAGDVADTQYF
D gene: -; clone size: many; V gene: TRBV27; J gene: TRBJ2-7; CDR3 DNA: TGTGCCAGCAGTTTATCCCTCCTCTCCTACGAGCAGTACTTC; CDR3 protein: CASSLSLLSYEQYF
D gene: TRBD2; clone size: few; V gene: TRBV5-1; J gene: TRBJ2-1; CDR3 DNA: TGCGCCAGCAGCTCGGTGGGACTAGCGGGAGGGAGCTCCTACAATGAGCAGTTCTTC; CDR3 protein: CASSSVGLAGGSSYNEQFF
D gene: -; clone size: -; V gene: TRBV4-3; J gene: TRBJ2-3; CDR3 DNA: TGCGCCAGCAGCCAAAATATTGTGGGTAGCACAGATACGCAGTATTTT; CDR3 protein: CASSQNIVGSTDTQYF
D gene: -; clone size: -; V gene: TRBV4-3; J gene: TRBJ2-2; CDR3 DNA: TGCGCCACCAGACAGGAGTTCAACACCGGGGAGCTGTTTTTT; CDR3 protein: CATRQEFNTGELFF
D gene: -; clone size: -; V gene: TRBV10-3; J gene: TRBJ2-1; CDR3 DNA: TGTGCCATCAGTGAAAAAGGAGGGAGCTCCTACAATGAGCAGTTCTTC; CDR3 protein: CAISEKGGSSYNEQFF
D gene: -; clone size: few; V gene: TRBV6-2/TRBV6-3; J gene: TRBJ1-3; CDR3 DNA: TGTGCCAGCAGTGAGGAGCTCCTGCGTGCCTCTGGAAACACCATATATTTT; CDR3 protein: CASSEELLRASGNTIYF
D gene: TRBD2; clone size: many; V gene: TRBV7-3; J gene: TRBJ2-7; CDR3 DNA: TGTGCCAGCAGCTTAAGAAGACTAGCGGCCTACGAGCAGTACTTC; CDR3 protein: CASSLRRLAAYEQYF
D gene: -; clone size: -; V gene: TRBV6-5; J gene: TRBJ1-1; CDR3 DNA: TGTGCCAGCAGTTATCGGGAGAGCACTGAAGCTTTCTTT; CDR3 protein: CASSYRESTEAFF
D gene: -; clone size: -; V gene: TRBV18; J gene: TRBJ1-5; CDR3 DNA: TGTGCCAGCTCACCACCGGAGGATCAGCCCCAGCATTTT; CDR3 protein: CASSPPEDQPQHF
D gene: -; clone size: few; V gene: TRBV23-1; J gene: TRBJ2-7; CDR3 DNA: TGCGCCAGCATACCGGGAGTCCCCTCCTACGAGCAGTACTTC; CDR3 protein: CASIPGVPSYEQYF
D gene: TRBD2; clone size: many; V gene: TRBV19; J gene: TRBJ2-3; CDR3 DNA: TGTGCCAGTAGTGTGACTAGCGGTAGCACAGATACGCAGTATTTT; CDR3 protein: CASSVTSGSTDTQYF
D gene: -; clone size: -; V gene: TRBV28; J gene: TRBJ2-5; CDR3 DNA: TGTGCCAGCAGTTTAGAGGGGTGGACGGTGGAGACCCAGTACTTC; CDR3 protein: CASSLEGWTVETQYF
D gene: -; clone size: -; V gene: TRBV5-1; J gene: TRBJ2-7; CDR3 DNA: TGCGCCAGCAGCTTCCACACCGACCCCTCCTACGAGCAGTACTTC; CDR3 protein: CASSFHTDPSYEQYF
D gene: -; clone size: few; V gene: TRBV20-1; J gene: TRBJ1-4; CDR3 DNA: TGCAGCACTGGTGGGGCACAGGGCCTTAATGAAAAACTGTTTTTT; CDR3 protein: CSTGGAQGLNEKLFF
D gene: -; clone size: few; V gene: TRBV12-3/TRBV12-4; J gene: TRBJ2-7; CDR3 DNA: TGTGCCAGCAGTTCCACCGGAAGGACGCGGTACGAGCAGTACTTC; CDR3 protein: CASSSTGRTRYEQYF
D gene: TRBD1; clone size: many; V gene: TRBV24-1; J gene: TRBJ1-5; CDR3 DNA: TGTGCCACCAGTGATGCCGGGGGACAGGGGAATCAGCCCCAGCATTTT; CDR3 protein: CATSDAGGQGNQPQHF
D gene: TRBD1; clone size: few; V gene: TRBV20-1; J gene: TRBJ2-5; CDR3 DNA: TGCAGTGCTAGTGACAGGGGTCGGGAGACCCAGTACTTC; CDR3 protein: CSASDRGRETQYF
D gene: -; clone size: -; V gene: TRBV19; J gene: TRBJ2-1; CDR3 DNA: TGTGCCAGTTGGGCCAAACCTCGTGAGTTCTTC; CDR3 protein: CASWAKPREFF
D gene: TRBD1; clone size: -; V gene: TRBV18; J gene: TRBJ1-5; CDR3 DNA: TGTGCCAGCTCACCGACAGGGTTCCCGCCCCAGCATTTT; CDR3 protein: CASSPTGFPPQHF
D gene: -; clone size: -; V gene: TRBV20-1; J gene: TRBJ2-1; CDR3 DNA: TGCAGTGAGGGCACTAAGAGCTCCTACAATGAGCAGTTCTTC; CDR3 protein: CSEGTKSSYNEQFF
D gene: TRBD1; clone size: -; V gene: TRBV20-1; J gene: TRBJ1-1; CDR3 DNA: TGCAGTGCTATGACAGGGCTGAACACTGAAGCTTTCTTT; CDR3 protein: CSAMTGLNTEAFF
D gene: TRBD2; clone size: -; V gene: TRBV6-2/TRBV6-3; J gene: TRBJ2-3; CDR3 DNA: TGTGCCAGCAGCCCACTTAGCGGGAGTGACACAGATACGCAGTATTTT; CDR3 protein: CASSPLSGSDTDTQYF
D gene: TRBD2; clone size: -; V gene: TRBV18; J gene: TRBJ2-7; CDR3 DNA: TGTGCCAGCTCACCGACGCCCCCGACTAGCGGGAGTATTAGCTACGAGCAGTACTTC; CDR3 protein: CASSPTPPTSGSISYEQYF
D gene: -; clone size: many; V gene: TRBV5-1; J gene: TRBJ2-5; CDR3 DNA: TGCGCCAGCAGATTTAGGTCTGCACAAGAGACCCAGTACTTC; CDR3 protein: CASRFRSAQETQYF
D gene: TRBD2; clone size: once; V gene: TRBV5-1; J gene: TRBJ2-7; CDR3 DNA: TGCGCCAGCAGCCCGGGGGGGCGGTCCTACGAGCAGCACTTC; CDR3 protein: CASSPGGRSYEQHF
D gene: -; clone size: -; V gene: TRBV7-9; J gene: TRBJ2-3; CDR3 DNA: TGTGCCAGCAGCTTGCAGTCTCAGGGCGATGGGCAGTATTTT; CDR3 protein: CASSLQSQGDGQYF
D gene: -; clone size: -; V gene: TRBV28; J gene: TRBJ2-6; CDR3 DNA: TGTGCCAGCAGCCTAGGCGGATTTGGGGCCAACGTCCTGACTTTC; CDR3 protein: CASSLGGFGANVLTF
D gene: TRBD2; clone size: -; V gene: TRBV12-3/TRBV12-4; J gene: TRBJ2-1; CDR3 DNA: TGTGCCAGCAGTTTAGGTAGCGGGACGGGCAATGAGCAGTTCTTC; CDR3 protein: CASSLGSGTGNEQFF
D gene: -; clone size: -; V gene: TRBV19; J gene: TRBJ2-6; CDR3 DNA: TGTGCCAGTAGTATTATTTACCCTCGGTCTGGGGCCAACGTCCTGACTTTC; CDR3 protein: CASSIIYPRSGANVLTF
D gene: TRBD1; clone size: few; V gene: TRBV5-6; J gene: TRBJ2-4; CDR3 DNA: TGTGCCAGCAGCTTGCCCGGGACAGGGGGGACGATTCAGTACTTC; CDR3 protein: CASSLPGTGGTIQYF
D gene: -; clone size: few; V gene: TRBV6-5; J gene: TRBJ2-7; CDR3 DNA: TGTGCCAGCAGTTACTCTCGACCCCGCTCAGGTTACGAGCAGTACTTC; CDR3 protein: CASSYSRPRSGYEQYF
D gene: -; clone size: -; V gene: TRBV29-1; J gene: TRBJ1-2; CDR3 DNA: TGCAGCGTTGATGCAGGGTTAGGTGGTGGCTACACCTTC; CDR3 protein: CSVDAGLGGGYTF
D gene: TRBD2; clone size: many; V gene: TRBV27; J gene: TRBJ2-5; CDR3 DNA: TGTGCCAGCAGTCCGCTTACCACTTTAGCGGGAGGTGGGCAAGAGACCCAGTACTTC; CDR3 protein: CASSPLTTLAGGGQETQYF
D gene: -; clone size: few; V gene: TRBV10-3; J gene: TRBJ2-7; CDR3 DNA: TGTGCCATCAGTGAAGGTGGAGGCACAGGGATATCCTACGAGCAGTACTTC; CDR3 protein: CAISEGGGTGISYEQYF
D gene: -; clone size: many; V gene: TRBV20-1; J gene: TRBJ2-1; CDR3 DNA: TGCAGTGCTCGACGGTCCCACAATGAGCAGTTCTTC; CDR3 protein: CSARRSHNEQFF
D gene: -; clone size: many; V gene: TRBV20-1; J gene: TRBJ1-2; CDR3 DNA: TGCAGTGCCTATGACCCGGTGGGGCCTGGCTACACCTTC; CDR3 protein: CSAYDPVGPGYTF
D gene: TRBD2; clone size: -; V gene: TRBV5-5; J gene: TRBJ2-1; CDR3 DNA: TGTGCCAGCAGCTTGGAACGGGAGGGCATGAATGAGCAGTTCTTC; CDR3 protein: CASSLEREGMNEQFF
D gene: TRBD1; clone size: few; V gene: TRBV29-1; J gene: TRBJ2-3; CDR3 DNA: TGCAGCGTTGAGCCCGGGACAGGGAGGATGGATACGCAGTATTTT; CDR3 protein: CSVEPGTGRMDTQYF
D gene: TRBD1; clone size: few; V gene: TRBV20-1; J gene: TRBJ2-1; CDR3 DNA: TGCAGTGCCAACAGGGGTCTGAATGAGCAGTTCTTC; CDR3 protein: CSANRGLNEQFF
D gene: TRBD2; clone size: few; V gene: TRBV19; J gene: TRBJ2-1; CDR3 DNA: TGTGCCAGTACTCGACAACTAGCGGGACTCTACAATGAGCAGTTCTTC; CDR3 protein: CASTRQLAGLYNEQFF
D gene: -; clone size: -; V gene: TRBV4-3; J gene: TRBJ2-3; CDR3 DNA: TGCGCCAGCAGCCAAGCCGAAGGGACTACGCAGTATTTT; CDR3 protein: CASSQAEGTTQYF
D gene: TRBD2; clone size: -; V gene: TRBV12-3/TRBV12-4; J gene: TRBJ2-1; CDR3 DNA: TGTGCCAGCAGTCCTAGCGGGAGTACTTACAATGAGCAGTTCTTC; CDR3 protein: CASSPSGSTYNEQFF
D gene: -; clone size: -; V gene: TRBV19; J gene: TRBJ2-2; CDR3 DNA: TGTGCCAGTAGTATAGCCGGAACCTTCCGACCCCGGGAGCTGTTTTTT; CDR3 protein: CASSIAGTFRPRELFF
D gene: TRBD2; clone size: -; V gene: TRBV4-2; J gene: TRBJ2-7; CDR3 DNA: TGTGCCAGCAGCCAAGAAGAAAGCGGGAGAGGGTCCTACGAGCAGTACTTC; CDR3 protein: CASSQEESGRGSYEQYF
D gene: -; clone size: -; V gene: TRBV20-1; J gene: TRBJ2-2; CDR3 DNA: TGCAGTGCTAGACCGACAAGCACCGGGGAGCTGTTTTTT; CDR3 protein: CSARPTSTGELFF
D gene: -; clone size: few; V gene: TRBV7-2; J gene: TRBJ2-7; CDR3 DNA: TGTGCCAGCAGCTTAGAAGCTAGCCGAACCTACGAGCAGTACTTC; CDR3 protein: CASSLEASRTYEQYF
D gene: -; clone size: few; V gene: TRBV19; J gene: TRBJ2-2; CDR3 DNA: TGTGCCAGTAGTATGGGACCCCTCACCGGGGAGCTGTTTTTT; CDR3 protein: CASSMGPLTGELFF
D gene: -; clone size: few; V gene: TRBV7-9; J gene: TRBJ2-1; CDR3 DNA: TGTGCCAGCAGCCCGGGCTCGATTGAGCAGTTCTTC; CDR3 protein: CASSPGSIEQFF
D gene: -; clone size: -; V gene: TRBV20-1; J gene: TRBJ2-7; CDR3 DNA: TGCAGTGCTAGAGATCTGGCCATACCCTACGAGCAGTACTTC; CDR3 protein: CSARDLAIPYEQYF
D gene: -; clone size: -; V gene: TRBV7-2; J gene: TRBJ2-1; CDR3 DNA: TGTGCCAGCAGCTCATTTTCCGTTGTTCCCAATGAGCAGTTCTTC; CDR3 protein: CASSSFSVVPNEQFF
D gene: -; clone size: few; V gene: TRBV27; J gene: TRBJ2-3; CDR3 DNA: TGTGCCAGCAGGGGCAGGGAAACAGATACGCAGTATTTT; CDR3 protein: CASRGRETDTQYF